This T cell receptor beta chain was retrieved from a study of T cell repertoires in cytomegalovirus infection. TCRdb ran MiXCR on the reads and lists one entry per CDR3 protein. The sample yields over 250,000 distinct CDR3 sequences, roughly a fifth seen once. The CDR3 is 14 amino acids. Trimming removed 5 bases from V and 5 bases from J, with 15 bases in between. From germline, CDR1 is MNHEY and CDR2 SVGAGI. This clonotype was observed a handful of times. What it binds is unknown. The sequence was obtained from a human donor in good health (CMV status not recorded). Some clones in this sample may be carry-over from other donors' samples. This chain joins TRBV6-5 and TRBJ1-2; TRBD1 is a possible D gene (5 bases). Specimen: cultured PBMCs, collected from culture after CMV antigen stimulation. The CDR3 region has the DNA TGTGCCAGCAGTCGCTCTGAGGGGCCGTATGGCTACACCTTC. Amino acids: CASSRSEGPYGYTF.